This TCR beta chain came from a study of cytomegalovirus exposure and HLA in healthy donors. Broader study findings: A classifier reportedly called cytomegalovirus status with high sensitivity and specificity.

PCR was performed using 60 Vbeta and 13 Jbeta primers. Assay used: immunoSEQ multiplex PCR; TCRdb lists only in-frame clones, some missing. The sample has tens of thousands of clones; the top ten hold 15%. Comment on this clone: Its antigen is undetermined.

The CDR3 is 13 residues long. V was shortened by 4 bases and J by 6 bases, with 12 bases between the two germline ends. Germline lookup yields CDR1 MNHNY and CDR2 SVGAGI (reference sequence). The sample consisted of PBMCs. The clonotype comes from a man aged 50-59 years in good health and CMV-seropositive. The rearrangement links TRBV6-6 to TRBJ1-2; possibly TRBD1 for D (5 bases). CDR3 bases: TGTGCCAGCAGTTTGGGGGGTGTGGATGGCTACACCTTC. Protein sequence: CASSLGGVDGYTF.